The rows below give T cell receptor beta chains drawn from one sample of a study of lymphopenia after photon versus proton radiotherapy. TCRdb keeps only in-frame clones here, not all; method: immunoSEQ multiplex PCR. The data contain about 7,300 clones, about 80% of them seen just once; the ten biggest clones take up roughly 48%. The source was peripheral blood, collected from a patient treated with photon-based radiotherapy. These receptor sequences come from a man aged 25 to 40 with gastric cancer. CDR3s include the opening cysteine and the closing phenylalanine or tryptophan. A D gene is named only where the DNA matches it firmly. Size tells how often a clone was seen (once, few, many) or the class of an expanded clone, and some rows leave it out.

j_call | clone_size | d_call | v_call | cdr3_nt | cdr3_aa
TRBJ1-5 | NA | NA | TRBV6-1 | TGTGCCAGCAGTGAACCCGTCCGACCGAGGGTTCAGCCCCAGCATTTT | CASSEPVRPRVQPQHF
TRBJ2-7 | NA | NA | TRBV11-3 | TGTGCCAGCAGCCGGGGTCTACCGGGGGACGAGCAGTACTTC | CASSRGLPGDEQYF
TRBJ2-2 | NA | TRBD2 | TRBV28 | TGTGCCAGCAGTTATCTAGCGGGGGGGACCGGGGAGCTGTTTTTT | CASSYLAGGTGELFF
TRBJ1-3 | NA | NA | TRBV5-5 | TGTGCCAGCAGCATTTACAGCAACTCTGGAAACACCATATATTTT | CASSIYSNSGNTIYF
TRBJ2-4 | NA | TRBD2 | TRBV4-1 | TGCGCCAGCAGTCCAGGACTAGCGGGAGTAGAAAACATTCAGTACTTC | CASSPGLAGVENIQYF
TRBJ1-3 | NA | NA | TRBV29-1 | TGCAGCGTTGATGGTGGAAACACCATATATTTT | CSVDGGNTIYF
TRBJ2-2 | NA | TRBD2 | TRBV5-5 | TGTGCCAGCAGCTTACGCTGGGGCGGGGGGGCCGAGTCCGGGGAGCTGTTTTTT | CASSLRWGGGAESGELFF
TRBJ1-6 | NA | TRBD1 | TRBV9 | TGTGCCAGCAGCGGCAGGACAGGGGGAAATTCACCCCTCCACTTT | CASSGRTGGNSPLHF
TRBJ2-1 | NA | TRBD2 | TRBV27 | TGTGCCAGCAGACCTACCACCGGGAGGGCAAGGAATGAGCAGTTCTTC | CASRPTTGRARNEQFF
TRBJ2-5 | NA | NA | TRBV7-9 | TGTGCCAGCAGCTTAGAGTTCCAGGAGGGAGAGACCCAGTACTTC | CASSLEFQEGETQYF
TRBJ2-5 | NA | TRBD2 | TRBV6-1 | TGTGCCAGCAGTGGCCGGACTAGCGGGGTTTCCCAAGAGACCCAGTACTTC | CASSGRTSGVSQETQYF
TRBJ1-3 | NA | NA | TRBV29-1 | TGCAGCGTTGAGGGGGTCAGAAACACCATATATTTT | CSVEGVRNTIYF
TRBJ2-7 | NA | NA | TRBV7-9 | TGTGCCAGCAGCCCGCAAACTAGTTGGGCCTCCCTTTACTACGAGCAGTACTTC | CASSPQTSWASLYYEQYF
TRBJ2-6 | NA | NA | TRBV5-5 | TGTGCCAGCAGCTTAAGGCCAGGAGACTCTGGGGCCAACGTCCTGACTTTC | CASSLRPGDSGANVLTF
TRBJ2-1 | NA | TRBD2 | TRBV27 | TGTGCCAGCAGTGGCCGACTAGCGGGGAATGAGCAGTTCTTC | CASSGRLAGNEQFF
TRBJ1-2 | NA | TRBD1 | TRBV2 | TGTGCCAGCAGTGAAGGGGGGACAGCCTCTATCTATGGCTACACCTTC | CASSEGGTASIYGYTF
TRBJ1-2 | NA | TRBD1 | TRBV19 | TGTGCCAGTAGTATTGCGCAGGGGGCTCCTAACTATGGCTACACCTTC | CASSIAQGAPNYGYTF
TRBJ1-6 | NA | NA | TRBV5-1 | TGCGCCAGCAGCTTGCAGGGCAATTCACCCCTCCACTTT | CASSLQGNSPLHF
TRBJ1-3 | NA | NA | TRBV14 | TGTGCCAGCACGCTCTCTGGAAACACCATATATTTT | CASTLSGNTIYF
TRBJ1-4 | NA | NA | TRBV5-6 | TGTGCCAGCAGCTTGGGTAGGGGAACGGCTAATGAAAAACTGTTTTTT | CASSLGRGTANEKLFF
TRBJ1-4 | NA | NA | TRBV5-1 | TGCGCCAGCAGCTTGGGTTGGCAAGGGGAAAAACTGTTTTTT | CASSLGWQGEKLFF
TRBJ2-3 | NA | TRBD2 | TRBV11-3 | TGTGCCAGCAGACCAGCTGGCGTGGCGGGAGGGGAGGGGATTACGCAGTATTTT | CASRPAGVAGGEGITQYF
TRBJ2-2 | few | NA | TRBV11-3 | TGTGCCAGCAGCTCTCTCAGAGGAGTCACCGGGGAGCTGTTTTTT | CASSSLRGVTGELFF
TRBJ2-4 | NA | TRBD2 | TRBV5-1 | TGCGCCAGCCTACTAGCGGGAGAACCGGAGTCAAAAAACATTCAGTACTTC | CASLLAGEPESKNIQYF
TRBJ2-1 | NA | NA | TRBV6-1 | TGTGCCAGCAGTGAGAGACAAGTTAGCTCCTACAATGAGCAGTTCTTC | CASSERQVSSYNEQFF
TRBJ2-1 | once | TRBD2 | TRBV27 | TGTGCCAGCAGCAGCCGAGGTTCCGAACGGGAGGGCGTTTCTAGCAATGAGCAGTTCTTC | CASSSRGSEREGVSSNEQFF
TRBJ2-1 | NA | NA | TRBV28 | TGTGCCAGCAGTTTAAGGGCCAGTGGGAGCAAATTCTTC | CASSLRASGSKFF
TRBJ2-5 | NA | NA | TRBV5-5 | TGTGCCAGCAGCTTAGGGGACGCATTGGGGGAAGAGACCCAGTACTTC | CASSLGDALGEETQYF
TRBJ2-7 | NA | TRBD1 | TRBV4-1 | TGCGCCAGCAGCCAAGGCTTACAGGGGGGCTACGAGCAGTACTTC | CASSQGLQGGYEQYF
TRBJ1-2 | NA | NA | TRBV5-1 | TGCGCCAGCAGCTTGGAAGGTTGGTTGTCGGAGAACTATGGCTACACCTTC | CASSLEGWLSENYGYTF
TRBJ1-3 | NA | NA | TRBV11-2 | TGTGCCAGCAGCCCAGGGACACCTGGAAACACCATATATTTT | CASSPGTPGNTIYF
TRBJ1-3 | NA | NA | TRBV27 | TGTGCCAGCAGTTATCAGGGCTCTGGAAACACCATATATTTT | CASSYQGSGNTIYF
TRBJ1-2 | NA | TRBD1 | TRBV9 | TGTGCCAGCAGCGAGGGACAGGGAAACGCTAACTATGGCTACACCTTC | CASSEGQGNANYGYTF
TRBJ2-3 | NA | NA | TRBV2 | TGTGCCAGCAGTGGGACCCTTAGCACAGATACGCAGTATTTT | CASSGTLSTDTQYF
TRBJ2-5 | medium-sized | TRBD1 | TRBV28 | TGTGCCAGCAGCAGGGGACAGACCCGGGAGACCCAGTACTTC | CASSRGQTRETQYF
TRBJ2-5 | NA | NA | TRBV29-1 | TGCAGCGTTGAAGGGACACCACGGGAGACCCAGTACTTC | CSVEGTPRETQYF
TRBJ2-3 | NA | NA | TRBV19 | TGTGCCAGTAGTATGGGGGGAGAAGATACGCAGTATTTT | CASSMGGEDTQYF
TRBJ1-3 | NA | NA | TRBV11-2 | TGTGCCAGCAGCTTAGAAGCAGGGACCGGAAACACCATATATTTT | CASSLEAGTGNTIYF
TRBJ2-7 | NA | NA | TRBV7-8 | TGTGCCAGCAGCTTAGGGGAGCTATTCTACGAGCAGTACTTC | CASSLGELFYEQYF
TRBJ2-7 | NA | NA | TRBV28 | TGTGCCAGCCCCCCCCGCGGGCGAAGCTACGAGCAGTACTTC | CASPPRGRSYEQYF
TRBJ2-7 | NA | TRBD1 | TRBV19 | TGTGCCAGTAGTCGCAATACGGGACAGGGAGTCTACGAGCAGTACTTC | CASSRNTGQGVYEQYF
TRBJ1-1 | once | NA | TRBV7-8 | TGTGCCAGCAGCTTAAAAAGAGGAATGAACACTGAAGCTTTCTTT | CASSLKRGMNTEAFF
TRBJ1-1 | once | TRBD1 | TRBV7-2 | TGTGCCAGCAGCCTCCGGGACAGGCCTAACACTGAAGCTTTCTTT | CASSLRDRPNTEAFF
TRBJ1-1 | NA | NA | TRBV6-1 | TGTGCCAGCAGTGAAGCGTGGAAAGCTTTCTTT | CASSEAWKAFF
TRBJ1-5 | NA | NA | TRBV5-6 | TGTGCCAGCAGCGAGGGAAGCAATCAGCCCCAGCATTTT | CASSEGSNQPQHF
TRBJ2-1 | NA | NA | TRBV5-1 | TGCGCCAGCAGCTTCGGGATTGAGCAGTTCTTC | CASSFGIEQFF
TRBJ1-6 | once | NA | TRBV11-3 | TGTGCCAGCAGCTTAGATTCTGGCGGCAATTCACCCCTCCACTTT | CASSLDSGGNSPLHF
TRBJ1-1 | NA | NA | TRBV11-2 | TGTGCCAGCAGCTTGAGGCCCGAAGGGACTGAAGCTTTCTTT | CASSLRPEGTEAFF
TRBJ1-5 | NA | NA | TRBV27 | TGTGCCAGCAGTTTAATCAATCAGCCCCAGCATTTT | CASSLINQPQHF
TRBJ1-3 | NA | NA | TRBV7-9 | TGTGCCAGCAGCTTACAGAGGCACTCTGGAAACACCATATATTTT | CASSLQRHSGNTIYF
TRBJ1-1 | NA | NA | TRBV28 | TGTGCCAGCAGCCGATACAGGGTTGGGAAGAAAACTGAAGCTTTCTTT | CASSRYRVGKKTEAFF
TRBJ2-5 | NA | NA | TRBV7-3 | TGTGCCAGCAGCTTAATGGCCCAAGAGACCCAGTACTTC | CASSLMAQETQYF
TRBJ2-6 | NA | NA | TRBV7-2 | TGTGCCAGCAGCTTAAGGCCAGGAGACTCTGGGGCCAACGTCCTGACTTTC | CASSLRPGDSGANVLTF